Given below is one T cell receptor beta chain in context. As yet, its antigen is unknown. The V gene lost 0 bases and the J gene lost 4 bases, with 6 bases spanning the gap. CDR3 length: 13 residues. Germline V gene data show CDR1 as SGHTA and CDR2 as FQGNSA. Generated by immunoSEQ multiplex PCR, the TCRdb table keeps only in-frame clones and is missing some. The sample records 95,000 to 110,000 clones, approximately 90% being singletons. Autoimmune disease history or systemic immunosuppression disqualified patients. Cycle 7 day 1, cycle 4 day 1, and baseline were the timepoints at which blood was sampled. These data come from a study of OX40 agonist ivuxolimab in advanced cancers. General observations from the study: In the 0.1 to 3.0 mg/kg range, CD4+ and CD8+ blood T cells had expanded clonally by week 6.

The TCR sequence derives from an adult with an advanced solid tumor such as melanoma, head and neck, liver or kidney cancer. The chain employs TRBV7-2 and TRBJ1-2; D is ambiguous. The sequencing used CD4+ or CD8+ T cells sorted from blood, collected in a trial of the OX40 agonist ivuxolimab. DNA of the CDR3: TGTGCCAGCAGCTTAGCACAGCTCTATGGCTACACCTTC. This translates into CASSLAQLYGYTF.